These 22 T cell receptor beta chains were all obtained from the same sample, sequenced in a study of blood T cell repertoires in COVID-19. Here immunoSEQ multiplex PCR was the method, and the copy in TCRdb shows in-frame clones only, minus some. The sample carries 90,000 to 120,000 clones, approximately 84% recorded once. Sequencing input: peripheral blood. Receptor source: a man aged 60 to 69 with acute or convalescent COVID-19.

The genes are TRBV7-9 and TRBJ1-4; D gene uncertain. CDR1 and CDR2 (germline): SEHNR, FQNEAQ (reference sequence). The CDR3 covers 14 residues. V shed 4 bases and J shed 4 bases, with 10 bases lying between them. CDR3 in amino acids: CASSSIRDNEKLFF. In DNA form, the CDR3 reads TGTGCCAGCAGCTCGATACGGGATAATGAAAAACTGTTTTTT.

This clone was detected only once. The chain uses TRBV4-1 and TRBJ1-4; the D gene is possibly TRBD1 (5 bases). Trimming removed 4 bases from V and 11 bases from J, with 8 bases in between. Germline CDR1 MGHRA, CDR2 YSYEKL. The CDR3 is 11 residues long. In nucleotides, the CDR3 is TGCGCCAGCAGCCTGGGGGGGAAACTGTTTTTT. Its protein is CASSLGGKLFF.

This chain links TRBV3-1 (or the pseudogene TRBV3-2) with TRBJ2-3, with a tentative D call TRBD2 (6 bases). V was pared by 1 base and J by 3 bases, with 11 bases between. From germline, CDR1 is LGHDT and CDR2 YNNKEL (reference sequence). The CDR3 totals 15 residues. In nucleotides, the CDR3 is TGTGCCAGCAGCCAAGGTGGGGGGAGAACAGATACGCAGTATTTT. It specifies CASSQGGGRTDTQYF.

There are many counts of this clone. The rearrangement uses TRBV6-6 and TRBJ1-1, with D tentatively TRBD1 (5 bases). The V gene's germline CDR1 is MNHNY and CDR2 SVGAGI (reference sequence). Trimming left V 5 bases short and J 11 bases short, with 15 bases between. The CDR3 contains 12 residues. CDR3 sequence: CASSQGAGFAFF. The CDR3 DNA reads as TGTGCCAGCAGTCAAGGGGCAGGGTTTGCTTTCTTT.

The chain is built from TRBV5-4 and TRBJ1-1; no clear D. Germline V gene lookup returns CDR1 SGHNT and CDR2 YYREEE (reference sequence). The V end lost 0 bases, the J end lost 7 bases, and 10 bases lay between the germline ends. CDR3 length: 13 residues. CDR3: CASSLERHLEAFF. The CDR3 DNA sequence: TGTGCCAGCAGCTTGGAAAGACACCTTGAAGCTTTCTTT.

The chain joins TRBV5-1 to TRBJ2-3; 15 bases agree with TRBD2. The junction had 3 bases not matched to a gene; V was cut back by 6 bases and J by 4 bases. The CDR3 extends over 15 amino acids. Germline loops: CDR1 SGHRS, CDR2 YFSETQ. For the CDR3, the DNA is TGCGCCAGCATGGGACTAGCGGGAGGCCCAGATACGCAGTATTTT. This codes for CASMGLAGGPDTQYF.

The genes are TRBV6-5 and TRBJ2-1; D not resolved. CDR1 is MNHEY, CDR2 SVGAGI, per germline. The CDR3 consists of 15 residues. Trimming removed 6 bases from V and 0 bases from J, with 12 bases in between. The CDR3 DNA is TGTGCCAGCAGCCTCGCCGGGTACTCCTACAATGAGCAGTTCTTC. It is translated as CASSLAGYSYNEQFF.

This clone was seen once. The V gene is TRBV19, the J gene TRBJ2-3; D is unresolved. This CDR3 comprises 16 residues. Deletions cut 5 bases from V and 4 bases from J, with 19 bases between. CDR1 is LNHDA and CDR2 is SQIVND in the germline V gene (reference sequence). In DNA form, the CDR3 reads TGTGCCAGTAGTGGCGGTACGTCAGTTTATTCAGATACGCAGTATTTT. This codes for CASSGGTSVYSDTQYF.

The gene calls are TRBV19 and TRBJ2-3, with D possibly matching TRBD1 (6 bases). Trimming took 6 bases from V and 2 from J, leaving 12 bases between them. CDR1 is LNHDA and CDR2 is SQIVND in the germline V gene (reference sequence). There are 14 residues in the CDR3. CDR3 residues: CASRTQGFTDTQYF. Written as DNA, the CDR3 is TGTGCCAGTAGGACCCAGGGGTTCACAGATACGCAGTATTTT.

The count of this clone is one. This chain connects TRBV28 to TRBJ1-2, with 11 bases that match TRBD1. The V and J ends lost 6 bases and 4 bases, in that order; junction bases with no gene match: 10. The CDR3 extends over 16 amino acids. From germline, CDR1 is MDHEN and CDR2 SYDVKM. The CDR3 sequence is CASSRPGQGASYGYTF. The CDR3 DNA sequence: TGTGCCAGCAGCCGACCCGGACAGGGGGCCTCCTATGGCTACACCTTC.

The rearrangement uses TRBV5-1 and TRBJ2-1; D is possibly TRBD2 (6 bases). The germline V gene has CDR1 SGHRS and CDR2 YFSETQ. Between the trimmed V and J ends, which lost 7 bases and 0 bases, there was a span of 11 bases. The CDR3 extends over 14 amino acids. CDR3 protein: CASAGGDSYNEQFF. CDR3 nucleotides: TGCGCCAGCGCCGGCGGGGACTCCTACAATGAGCAGTTCTTC.

J is TRBJ2-1 and V is TRBV5-1; 9 bases match TRBD2. This CDR3 contains 13 residues. The trim removed 4 bases at V and 5 bases at J, leaving 1 base unmatched. CDR1 and CDR2 from the germline V gene are SGHRS and YFSETQ. The CDR3 spells CASSRTSDNEQFF. CDR3 nucleotides: TGCGCCAGCAGCCGGACTAGCGACAATGAGCAGTTCTTC.

This clone was counted a few times. This sequence joins TRBV4-3 and TRBJ1-5; the D gene is possibly TRBD1 (6 bases). The CDR3 contains 16 residues. V dropped 5 bases and J dropped 0 bases, with 14 bases sitting between them. The germline CDR1 and CDR2 sequences are LGHNA and YSLEER. CDR3 DNA: TGCGCCAGCAGCTCAGAGAGGGGACATAGCAATCAGCCCCAGCATTTT. This translates into CASSSERGHSNQPQHF.

The V gene is TRBV5-1, the J gene TRBJ2-7, with 7 bases identical to TRBD2. Germline V lookup: CDR1 SGHRS, CDR2 YFSETQ. J gave up 0 bases and V 3 bases, and 12 bases lay outside the gene matches. The CDR3 spans 17 residues. CDR3 region: CASSYSGRREGSYEQYF. The CDR3 DNA is TGCGCCAGCAGCTACTCCGGCAGGAGGGAGGGCTCCTACGAGCAGTACTTC.

The V and J genes are TRBV5-1 and TRBJ1-2; D gene uncertain. The length of the CDR3 is 13 residues. The V end lost 4 bases, the J end lost 8 bases, and 15 bases lay between the germline ends. CDR1 and CDR2 from the germline V gene are SGHRS and YFSETQ. This chain's CDR3 is CASSQNAAGGYTF. In DNA form, the CDR3 reads TGCGCCAGCAGCCAAAACGCGGCCGGGGGCTACACCTTC.

The DNA of the CDR3 is TGCAGCGTTGGAGTAGCGGTAAGCTCCTACGAGCAGTACTTC. Translating it yields CSVGVAVSSYEQYF. This chain uses TRBV29-1 with TRBJ2-7; the D gene is possibly TRBD2 (6 bases). This CDR3 has 14 amino acids. Germline assignment: CDR1 SQVTM and CDR2 ANQGSEA. The V end lost 4 bases, the J end lost 0 bases, and 13 bases lay between the germline ends.

The chain is built from TRBV3-1 (or the pseudogene TRBV3-2) and TRBJ2-5; possible D gene TRBD2, 5 bases. This CDR3 region has 15 residues. Trimming pared 2 bases from V and 2 bases from J, leaving 12 bases between. Germline loops: CDR1 LGHDT, CDR2 YNNKEL (reference sequence). The DNA of the CDR3 is TGTGCCAGCAGCCAAAAAGGGTCGGGGCAAGAGACCCAGTACTTC. Translating it yields CASSQKGSGQETQYF.

The J gene is TRBJ1-3, the V gene TRBV2; possible D gene TRBD1, 6 bases. This CDR3 is built from 15 residues. Germline lookup yields CDR1 SNHLY and CDR2 FYNNEI. V gave up 6 bases and J gave up 0 bases, with 12 bases separating them. CDR3 sequence: CASSLTDSSGNTIYF. The CDR3 DNA follows: TGTGCCAGCAGCTTGACGGACAGCTCTGGAAACACCATATATTTT.

The rearrangement links TRBV28 to TRBJ2-3; 7 nucleotides agree with TRBD2. The CDR3 contains 14 residues. Germline V gives CDR1 MDHEN, CDR2 SYDVKM. Trimming removed 3 bases from V and 0 bases from J; junction bases left unmatched: 0. CDR3 amino acids: CASSFGRSTDTQYF. CDR3 in DNA: TGTGCCAGCAGTTTCGGGAGGAGCACAGATACGCAGTATTTT. The variable domain in full, with the rest retrieved from reference TRBV28 and TRBJ2-3, is DVKVTQSSRYLVKRTGEKVFLECVQDMDHENMFWYRQDPGLGLRLIYFSYDVKMKEKGDIPEGYSVSREKKERFSLILESASTNQTSMYLCASSFGRSTDTQYFGPGTRLTVL.

The chain combines TRBV2 with TRBJ2-2; possibly TRBD1 for D (5 bases). V lost 10 bases to trimming and J lost 3 bases, with 15 bases between them. Germline lookup yields CDR1 SNHLY and CDR2 FYNNEI. The CDR3 runs to 14 residues. The CDR3 region is CANRLGQDTGELFF. In DNA, the CDR3 is TGTGCCAACAGACTGGGGCAGGACACCGGGGAGCTGTTTTTT.

This clone was detected once. This chain links TRBV5-1 with TRBJ1-2, with 11 positions matching TRBD1. This CDR3 comprises 15 residues. Germline V CDR1 and CDR2: SGHRS, YFSETQ. Germline trimming cut 5 bases from V and 4 bases from J; bases unmatched to any gene: 7. The CDR3 region is CASRQGQGGPYGYTF. As DNA, the CDR3 is TGCGCCAGCAGGCAGGGACAGGGGGGCCCCTATGGCTACACCTTC.

The V gene is TRBV2, the J gene TRBJ1-4; the match to TRBD1 covers 7 bases. V was clipped by 2 bases and J by 5 bases; unmatched bases: 5. Germline lookup yields CDR1 SNHLY and CDR2 FYNNEI. This CDR3 contains 15 residues. The CDR3 loop is CASSEHRGRNEKLFF. The CDR3 DNA is TGTGCCAGCAGTGAACACAGGGGTCGAAATGAAAAACTGTTTTTT.